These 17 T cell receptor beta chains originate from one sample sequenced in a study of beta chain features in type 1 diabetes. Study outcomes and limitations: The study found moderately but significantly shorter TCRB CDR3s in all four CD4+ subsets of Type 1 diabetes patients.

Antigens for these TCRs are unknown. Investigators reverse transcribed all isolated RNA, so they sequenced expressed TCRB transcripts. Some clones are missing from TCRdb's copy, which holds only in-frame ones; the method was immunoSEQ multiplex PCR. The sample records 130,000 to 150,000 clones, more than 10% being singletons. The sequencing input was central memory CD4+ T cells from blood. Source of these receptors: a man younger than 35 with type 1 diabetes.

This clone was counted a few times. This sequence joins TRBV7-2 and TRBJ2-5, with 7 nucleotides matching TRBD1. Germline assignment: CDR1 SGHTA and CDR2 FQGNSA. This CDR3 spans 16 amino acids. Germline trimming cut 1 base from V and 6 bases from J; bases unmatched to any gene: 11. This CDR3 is CASSLEGQLFQQTQYF. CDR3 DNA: TGTGCCAGCAGCTTAGAGGGACAGCTGTTTCAACAGACCCAGTACTTC.

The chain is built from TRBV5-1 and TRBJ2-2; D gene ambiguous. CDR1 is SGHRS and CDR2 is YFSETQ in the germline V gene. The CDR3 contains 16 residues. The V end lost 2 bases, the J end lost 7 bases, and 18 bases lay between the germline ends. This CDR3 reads CASSFSSIAIGGELFF. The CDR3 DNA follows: TGCGCCAGCAGCTTCTCCTCCATCGCGATAGGCGGGGAGCTGTTTTTT.

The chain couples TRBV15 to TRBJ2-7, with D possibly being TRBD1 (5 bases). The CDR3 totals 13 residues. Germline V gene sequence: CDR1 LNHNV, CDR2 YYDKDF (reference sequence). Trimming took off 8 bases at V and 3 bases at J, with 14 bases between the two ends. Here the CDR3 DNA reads TGTGCCACCGGATCACACCAGGGCTACGAGCAGTACTTC. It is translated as CATGSHQGYEQYF.

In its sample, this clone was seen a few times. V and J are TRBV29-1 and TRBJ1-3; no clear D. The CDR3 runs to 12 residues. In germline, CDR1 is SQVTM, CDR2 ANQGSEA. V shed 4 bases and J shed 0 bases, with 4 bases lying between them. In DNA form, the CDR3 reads TGCAGCGTTGGCACCTCTGGAAACACCATATATTTT. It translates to CSVGTSGNTIYF.

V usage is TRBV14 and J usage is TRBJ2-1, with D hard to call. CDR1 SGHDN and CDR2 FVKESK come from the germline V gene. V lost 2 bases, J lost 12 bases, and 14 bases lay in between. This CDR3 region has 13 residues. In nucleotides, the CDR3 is TGTGCCAGCAGCCAACTGGAGTATATTTCGCAGTTCTTC. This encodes CASSQLEYISQFF.

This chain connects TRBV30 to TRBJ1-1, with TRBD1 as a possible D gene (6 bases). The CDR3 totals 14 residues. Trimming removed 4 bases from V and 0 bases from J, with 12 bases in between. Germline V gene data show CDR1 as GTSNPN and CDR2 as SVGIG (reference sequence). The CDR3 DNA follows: TGTGCCTGGATTGGGACATACCTGAACACTGAAGCTTTCTTT. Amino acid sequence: CAWIGTYLNTEAFF.

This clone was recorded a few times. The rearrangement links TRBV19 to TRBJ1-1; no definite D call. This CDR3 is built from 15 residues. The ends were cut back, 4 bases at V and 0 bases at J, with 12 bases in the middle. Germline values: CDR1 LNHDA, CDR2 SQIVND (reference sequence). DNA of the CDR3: TGTGCCAGTAGTAGATCGACGGACTTGAACACTGAAGCTTTCTTT. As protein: CASSRSTDLNTEAFF.

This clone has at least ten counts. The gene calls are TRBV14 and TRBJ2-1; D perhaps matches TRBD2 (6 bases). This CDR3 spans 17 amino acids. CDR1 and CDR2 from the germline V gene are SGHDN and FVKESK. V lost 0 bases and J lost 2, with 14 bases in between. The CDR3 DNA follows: TGTGCCAGCAGCCAAGAGGGCGGGGCCTTAACCTACAATGAGCAGTTCTTC. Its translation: CASSQEGGALTYNEQFF. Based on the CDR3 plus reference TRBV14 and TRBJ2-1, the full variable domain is EAGVTQFPSHSVIEKGQTVTLRCDPISGHDNLYWYRRVMGKEIKFLLHFVKESKQDESGMPNNRFLAERTGGTYSTLKVQPAELEDSGVYFCASSQEGGALTYNEQFFGPGTRLTVL.

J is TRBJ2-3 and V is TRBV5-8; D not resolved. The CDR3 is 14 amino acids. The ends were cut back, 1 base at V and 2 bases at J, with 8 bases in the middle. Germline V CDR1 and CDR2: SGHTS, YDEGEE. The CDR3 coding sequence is TGTGCCAGCAGCTTGTTATCGCCCACAGATACGCAGTATTTT. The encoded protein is CASSLLSPTDTQYF.

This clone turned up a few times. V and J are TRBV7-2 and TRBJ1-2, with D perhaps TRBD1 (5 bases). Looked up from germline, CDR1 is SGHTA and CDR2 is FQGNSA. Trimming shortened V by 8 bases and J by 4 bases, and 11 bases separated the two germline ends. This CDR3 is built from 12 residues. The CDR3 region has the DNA TGTGCCAGCTCAAGACAGACCTATGGCTACACCTTC. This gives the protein CASSRQTYGYTF.

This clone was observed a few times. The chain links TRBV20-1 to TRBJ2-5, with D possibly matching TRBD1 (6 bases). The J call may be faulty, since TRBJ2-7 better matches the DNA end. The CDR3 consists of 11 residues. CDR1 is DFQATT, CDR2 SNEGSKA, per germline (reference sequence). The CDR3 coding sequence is TGCAGTGGGGACACCCAATACGAGCAGTACTTC. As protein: CSGDTQYEQYF.

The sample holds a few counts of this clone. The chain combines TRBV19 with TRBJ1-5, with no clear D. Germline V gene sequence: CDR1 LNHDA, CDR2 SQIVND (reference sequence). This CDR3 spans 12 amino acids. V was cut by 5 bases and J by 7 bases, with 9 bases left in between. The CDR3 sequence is CASSHSQQPQHF. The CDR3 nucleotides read TGTGCCAGTAGTCATAGTCAGCAGCCCCAGCATTTT.

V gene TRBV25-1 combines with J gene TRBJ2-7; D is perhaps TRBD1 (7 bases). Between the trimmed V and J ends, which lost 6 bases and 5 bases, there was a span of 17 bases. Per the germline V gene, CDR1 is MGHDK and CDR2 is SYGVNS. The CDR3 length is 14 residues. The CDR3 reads CASSRTGAGNEQYF. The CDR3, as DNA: TGTGCCAGCAGCCGCACAGGGGCGGGAAACGAGCAGTACTTC.

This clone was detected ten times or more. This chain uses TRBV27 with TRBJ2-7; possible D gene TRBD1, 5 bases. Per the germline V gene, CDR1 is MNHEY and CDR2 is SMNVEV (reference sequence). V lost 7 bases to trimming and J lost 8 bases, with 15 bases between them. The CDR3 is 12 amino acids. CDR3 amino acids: CASKGPGGQQYF. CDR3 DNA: TGTGCCAGCAAGGGGCCAGGCGGACAGCAGTACTTC.

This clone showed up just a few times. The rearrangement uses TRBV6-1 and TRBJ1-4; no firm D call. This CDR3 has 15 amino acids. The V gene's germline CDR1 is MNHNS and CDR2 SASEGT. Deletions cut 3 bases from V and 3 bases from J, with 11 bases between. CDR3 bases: TGTGCCAGCAGTGAGGGGAGCGCAGCTAATGAAAAACTGTTTTTT. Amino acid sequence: CASSEGSAANEKLFF.

CDR3 protein: CAIFRGSGEKLFF. For the CDR3, the DNA is TGTGCCATTTTCCGGGGGTCGGGTGAAAAACTGTTTTTT. The chain has TRBV30 and TRBJ1-4; tentative D call: TRBD1 (5 bases). This CDR3 region has 13 residues. Trimming shortened V by 8 bases and J by 7 bases, and 17 bases separated the two germline ends. Germline V gene data show CDR1 as GTSNPN and CDR2 as SVGIG (reference sequence).

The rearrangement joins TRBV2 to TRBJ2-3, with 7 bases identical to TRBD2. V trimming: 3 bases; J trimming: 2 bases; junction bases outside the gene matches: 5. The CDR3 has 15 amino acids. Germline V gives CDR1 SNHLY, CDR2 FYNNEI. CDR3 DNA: TGTGCCAGCAGTGAGGCGGGGGTCCTCACAGATACGCAGTATTTT. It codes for CASSEAGVLTDTQYF.